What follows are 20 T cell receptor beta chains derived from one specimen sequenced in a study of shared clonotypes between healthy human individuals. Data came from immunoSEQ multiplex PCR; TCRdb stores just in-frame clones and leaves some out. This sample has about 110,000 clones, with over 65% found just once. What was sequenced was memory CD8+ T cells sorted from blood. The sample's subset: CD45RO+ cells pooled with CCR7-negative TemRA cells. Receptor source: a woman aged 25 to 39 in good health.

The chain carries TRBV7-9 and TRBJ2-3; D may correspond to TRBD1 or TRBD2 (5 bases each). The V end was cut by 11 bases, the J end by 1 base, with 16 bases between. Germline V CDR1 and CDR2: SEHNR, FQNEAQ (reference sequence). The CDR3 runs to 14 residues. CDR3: CAVFVRGGTDTQYF. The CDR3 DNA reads TGTGCCGTGTTCGTGAGAGGGGGCACAGATACGCAGTATTTT. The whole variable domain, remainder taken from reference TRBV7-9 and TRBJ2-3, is DTGVSQNPRHKITKRGQNVTFRCDPISEHNRLYWYRQTLGQGPEFLTYFQNEAQLEKSRLLSDRFSAERPKGSFSTLEIQRTEQGDSAMYLCAVFVRGGTDTQYFGPGTRLTVL.

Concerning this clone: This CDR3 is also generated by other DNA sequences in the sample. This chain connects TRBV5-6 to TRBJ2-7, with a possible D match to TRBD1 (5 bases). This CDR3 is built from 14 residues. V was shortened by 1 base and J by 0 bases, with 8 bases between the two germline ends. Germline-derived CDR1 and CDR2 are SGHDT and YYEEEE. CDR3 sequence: CASSLKGSSYEQYF. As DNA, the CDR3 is TGTGCCAGCAGCTTGAAGGGGTCCTCCTACGAGCAGTACTTC. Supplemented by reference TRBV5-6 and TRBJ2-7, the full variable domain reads DAGVTQSPTHLIKTRGQQVTLRCSPKSGHDTVSWYQQALGQGPQFIFQYYEEEERQRGNFPDRFSGHQFPNYSSELNVNALLLGDSALYLCASSLKGSSYEQYFGPGTRLTVT.

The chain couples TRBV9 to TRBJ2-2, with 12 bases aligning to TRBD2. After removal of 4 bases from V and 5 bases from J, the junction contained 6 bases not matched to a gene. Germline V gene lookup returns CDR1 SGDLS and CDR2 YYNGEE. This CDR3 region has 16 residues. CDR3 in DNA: TGTGCCAGCAGCAAACTAGCGGGAGGCGGTACCGGGGAGCTGTTTTTT. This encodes CASSKLAGGGTGELFF.

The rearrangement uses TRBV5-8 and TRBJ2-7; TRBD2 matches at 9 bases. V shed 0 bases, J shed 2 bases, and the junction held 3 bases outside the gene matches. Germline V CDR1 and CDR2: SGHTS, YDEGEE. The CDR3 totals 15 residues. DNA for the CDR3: TGTGCCAGCAGCTTGGTATTAGCGGGAGCCTACGAGCAGTACTTC. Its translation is CASSLVLAGAYEQYF.

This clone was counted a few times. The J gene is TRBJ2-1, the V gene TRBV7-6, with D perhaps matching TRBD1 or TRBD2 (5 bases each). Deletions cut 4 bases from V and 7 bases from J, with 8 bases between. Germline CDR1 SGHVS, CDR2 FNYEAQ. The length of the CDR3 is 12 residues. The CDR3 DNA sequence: TGTGCCAGCAGCTGGGGACCGAATGAGCAGTTCTTC. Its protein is CASSWGPNEQFF.

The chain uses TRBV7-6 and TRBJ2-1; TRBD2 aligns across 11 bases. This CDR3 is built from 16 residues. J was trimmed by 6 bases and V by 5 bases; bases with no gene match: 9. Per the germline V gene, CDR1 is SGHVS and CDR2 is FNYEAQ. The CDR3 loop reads CASSPQLAGDINEQFF. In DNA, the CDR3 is TGTGCCAGCAGCCCGCAACTAGCGGGAGATATCAATGAGCAGTTCTTC.

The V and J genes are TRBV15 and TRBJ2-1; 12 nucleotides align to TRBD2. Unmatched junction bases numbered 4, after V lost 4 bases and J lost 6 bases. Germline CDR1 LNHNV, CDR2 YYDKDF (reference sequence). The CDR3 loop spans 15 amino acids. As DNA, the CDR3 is TGTGCCACCAGCACTCGGACTAGCGGGATCAATGAGCAGTTCTTC. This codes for CATSTRTSGINEQFF.

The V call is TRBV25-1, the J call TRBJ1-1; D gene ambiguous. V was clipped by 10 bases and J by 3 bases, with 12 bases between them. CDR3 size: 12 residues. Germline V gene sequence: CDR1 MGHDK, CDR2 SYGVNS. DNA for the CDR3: TGTGCCACCTCGAGTAGTGACACTGAAGCTTTCTTT. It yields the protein CATSSSDTEAFF.

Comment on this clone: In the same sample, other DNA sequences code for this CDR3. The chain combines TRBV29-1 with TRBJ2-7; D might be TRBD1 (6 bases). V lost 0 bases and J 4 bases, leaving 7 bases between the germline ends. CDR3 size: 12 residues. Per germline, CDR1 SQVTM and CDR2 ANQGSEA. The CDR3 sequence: CSVEDQGYEQYF. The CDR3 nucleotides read TGCAGCGTTGAAGATCAGGGGTACGAGCAGTACTTC.

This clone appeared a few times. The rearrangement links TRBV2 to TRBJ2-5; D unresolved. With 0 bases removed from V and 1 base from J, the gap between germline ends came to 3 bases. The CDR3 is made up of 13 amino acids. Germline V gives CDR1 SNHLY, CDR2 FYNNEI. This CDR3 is CASSEAGQETQYF. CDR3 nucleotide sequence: TGTGCCAGCAGTGAAGCGGGCCAAGAGACCCAGTACTTC.

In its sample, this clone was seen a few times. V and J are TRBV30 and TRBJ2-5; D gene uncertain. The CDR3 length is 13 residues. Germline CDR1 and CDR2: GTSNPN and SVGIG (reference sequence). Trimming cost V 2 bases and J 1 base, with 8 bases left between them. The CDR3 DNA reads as TGTGCCTGGAGTTTGTCCAGCCAAGAGACCCAGTACTTC. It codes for CAWSLSSQETQYF.

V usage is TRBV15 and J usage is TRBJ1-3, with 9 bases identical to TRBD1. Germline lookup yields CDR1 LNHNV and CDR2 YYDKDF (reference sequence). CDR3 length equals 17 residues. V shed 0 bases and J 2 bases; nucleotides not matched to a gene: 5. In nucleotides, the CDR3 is TGTGCCACCAGCAGAGATGGGAACAGGGGGCCTGGAAACACCATATATTTT. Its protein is CATSRDGNRGPGNTIYF.

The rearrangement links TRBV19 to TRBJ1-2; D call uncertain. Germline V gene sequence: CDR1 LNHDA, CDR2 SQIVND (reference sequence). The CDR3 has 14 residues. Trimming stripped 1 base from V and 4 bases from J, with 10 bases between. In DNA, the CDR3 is TGTGCCAGTAGTATAGGTACTGCTGTCTATGGCTACACCTTC. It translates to CASSIGTAVYGYTF. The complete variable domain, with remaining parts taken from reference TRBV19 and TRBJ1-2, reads DGGITQSPKYLFRKEGQNVTLSCEQNLNHDAMYWYRQDPGQGLRLIYYSQIVNDFQKGDIAEGYSVSREKKESFPLTVTSAQKNPTAFYLCASSIGTAVYGYTFGSGTRLTVV.

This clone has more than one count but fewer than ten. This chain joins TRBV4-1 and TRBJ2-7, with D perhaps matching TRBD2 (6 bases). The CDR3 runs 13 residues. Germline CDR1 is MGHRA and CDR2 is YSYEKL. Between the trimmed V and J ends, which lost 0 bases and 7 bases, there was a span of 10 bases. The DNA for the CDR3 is TGCGCCAGCAGCCAAGATTGGGAGGATGAGCAGTACTTC. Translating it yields CASSQDWEDEQYF.

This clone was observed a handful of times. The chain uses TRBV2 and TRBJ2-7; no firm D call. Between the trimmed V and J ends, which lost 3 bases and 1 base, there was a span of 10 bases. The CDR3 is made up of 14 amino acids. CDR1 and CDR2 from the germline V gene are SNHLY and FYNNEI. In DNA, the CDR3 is TGTGCCAGCAGTGAGGGATTGGCGTCCTACGAGCAGTACTTC. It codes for CASSEGLASYEQYF. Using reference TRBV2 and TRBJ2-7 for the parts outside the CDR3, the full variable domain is EPEVTQTPSHQVTQMGQEVILRCVPISNHLYFYWYRQILGQKVEFLVSFYNNEISEKSEIFDDQFSVERPDGSNFTLKIRSTKLEDSAMYFCASSEGLASYEQYFGPGTRLTVT.

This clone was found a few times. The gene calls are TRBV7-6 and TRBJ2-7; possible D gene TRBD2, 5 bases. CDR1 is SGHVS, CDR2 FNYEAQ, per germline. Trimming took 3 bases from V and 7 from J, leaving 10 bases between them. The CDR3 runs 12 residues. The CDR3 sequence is CASSFGGREQYF. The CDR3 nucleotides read TGTGCCAGCAGCTTTGGAGGAAGGGAGCAGTACTTC.

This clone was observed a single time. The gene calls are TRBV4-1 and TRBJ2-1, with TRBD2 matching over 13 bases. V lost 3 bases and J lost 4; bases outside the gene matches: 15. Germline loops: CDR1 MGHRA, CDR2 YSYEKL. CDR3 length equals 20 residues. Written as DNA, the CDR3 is TGCGCCAGCAGCCATGACTTCCGAGGAGGGACTAGCGGGATATACAATGAGCAGTTCTTC. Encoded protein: CASSHDFRGGTSGIYNEQFF.

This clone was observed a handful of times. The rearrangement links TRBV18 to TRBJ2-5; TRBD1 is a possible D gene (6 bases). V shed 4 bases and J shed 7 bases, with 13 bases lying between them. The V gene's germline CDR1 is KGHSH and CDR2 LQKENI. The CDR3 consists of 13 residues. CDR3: CASSQTGSGTQYF. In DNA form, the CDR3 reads TGTGCCAGCTCACAAACAGGGTCTGGGACCCAGTACTTC.

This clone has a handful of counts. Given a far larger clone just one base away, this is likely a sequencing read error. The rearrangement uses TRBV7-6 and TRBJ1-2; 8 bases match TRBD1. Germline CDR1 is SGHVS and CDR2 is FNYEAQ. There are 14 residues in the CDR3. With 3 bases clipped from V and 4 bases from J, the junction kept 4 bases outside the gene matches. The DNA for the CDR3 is TGTGCCAGCAGCTTCGGACAGGGAGGCTATGGCTACACCTTC. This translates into CASSFGQGGYGYTF.

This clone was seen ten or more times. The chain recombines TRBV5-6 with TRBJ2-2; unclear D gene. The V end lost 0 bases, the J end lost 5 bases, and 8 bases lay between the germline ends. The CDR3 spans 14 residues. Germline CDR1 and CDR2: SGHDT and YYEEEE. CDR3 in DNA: TGTGCCAGCAGCTTGGCCCTACGGACCGGGGAGCTGTTTTTT. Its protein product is CASSLALRTGELFF.